This T cell receptor (beta chain) was retrieved from a study of blood T cell repertoires in COVID-19. Study-level information: Italy, Spain and the United States were the sources of the convalescent and acute COVID-19 samples. T cells, B-cell-depleted T cells, or PBMCs supplied cDNA or gDNA.

Germline V gene sequence: CDR1 MDHEN, CDR2 SYDVKM. V lost 7 bases, J lost 4 bases, and 5 bases stayed unmatched. The CDR3 contains 15 residues. As handled by the study authors: Amplification of reference gene primers was used by the study to estimate nucleated cell counts. TCRdb's copy holds only in-frame clones and misses some; the assay was immunoSEQ multiplex PCR. V and J calls and clone size come straight from that table; D and trimming were deduced from the DNA. The sample lists approximately 200,000 clones, roughly 80% seen once, with 10% in the top ten. This chain uses TRBV28 with TRBJ2-1; the match to TRBD2 covers 12 bases. The sequenced sample was peripheral blood. The clonotype comes from a woman over 75 with acute or convalescent COVID-19. CDR3: CASNPSGRVYNEQFF. As DNA, the CDR3 is TGTGCCAGCAATCCTAGCGGGAGGGTTTACAATGAGCAGTTCTTC.